A selection of T cell receptor beta chains follows, all from one sample in a study of memory CD4+ T cells and cytomegalovirus serostatus. The table came from immunoSEQ multiplex PCR; TCRdb's copy has only in-frame clones and leaves some out. The data show some 26,000 clones, about three quarters seen once. Sequencing was carried out using memory CD4+ T cells from blood. The source is an adult in good health and CMV-seronegative. CDR3s include the opening cysteine and the closing phenylalanine or tryptophan. The order of the fields is D gene, V gene, clone size, J gene, CDR3 DNA, CDR3 protein. The D gene is left open where the match is weak. Clone size is given for some rows only: seen once, a few or many times, or a class if the clone is expanded.

d_call: -; v_call: TRBV5-1; clone_size: -; j_call: TRBJ2-1; cdr3_nt: TGCGCCAGCAGCTTCCAAGAAAGAGGTTATGAGCAGTTCTTC; cdr3_aa: CASSFQERGYEQFF
d_call: -; v_call: TRBV19; clone_size: -; j_call: TRBJ2-3; cdr3_nt: TGTGCCACTTCAAGCGGTAGCACAGATACGCAGTATTTT; cdr3_aa: CATSSGSTDTQYF
d_call: TRBD1; v_call: TRBV5-1; clone_size: few; j_call: TRBJ2-2; cdr3_nt: TGCGCCAGCACTGATACACAGGGGTTAGGGGAGCTGTTTTTT; cdr3_aa: CASTDTQGLGELFF
d_call: -; v_call: TRBV2; clone_size: -; j_call: TRBJ2-1; cdr3_nt: TGTGCCAGCAGTGGCTTCGGCAGGGGGGACAATGAGCAGTTCTTC; cdr3_aa: CASSGFGRGDNEQFF
d_call: TRBD1; v_call: TRBV4-1; clone_size: -; j_call: TRBJ2-4; cdr3_nt: TGCGCCAGCAGTCCCGGGACAGGGAGAACCAAAAACATTCAGTACTTC; cdr3_aa: CASSPGTGRTKNIQYF
d_call: -; v_call: TRBV10-1; clone_size: -; j_call: TRBJ2-7; cdr3_nt: TGCGCCAGCAGTGAGAGCGGAGGGGAGTACTACGAGCAGTACTTC; cdr3_aa: CASSESGGEYYEQYF
d_call: TRBD2; v_call: TRBV7-2; clone_size: few; j_call: TRBJ2-7; cdr3_nt: TGTGCCAGCAGCTGGATACTAGCGGGGGGAAAAAACGAGCAGTACTTC; cdr3_aa: CASSWILAGGKNEQYF
d_call: TRBD1; v_call: TRBV4-3; clone_size: -; j_call: TRBJ1-3; cdr3_nt: TGCGCCAGCAGCCACCTTTCCCCGGGACAGGGGACCGGAAACACCATATATTTT; cdr3_aa: CASSHLSPGQGTGNTIYF
d_call: TRBD1; v_call: TRBV9; clone_size: -; j_call: TRBJ1-4; cdr3_nt: TGTGCCAGCAGCGCCTGGACAGGAGGTAATGAAAAACTGTTTTTT; cdr3_aa: CASSAWTGGNEKLFF
d_call: TRBD1; v_call: TRBV6-5; clone_size: once; j_call: TRBJ1-1; cdr3_nt: TGTGCCAGCAGTTACAATGACAGGGCCCCCCTAGCTTTCTTT; cdr3_aa: CASSYNDRAPLAFF
d_call: -; v_call: TRBV6-1; clone_size: once; j_call: TRBJ2-7; cdr3_nt: TGTGCCAGCACCAAACTTGTGGGGGGACCGTACGAGCAGTACTTC; cdr3_aa: CASTKLVGGPYEQYF
d_call: TRBD2; v_call: TRBV9; clone_size: once; j_call: TRBJ2-1; cdr3_nt: TGTGCCAGCAGCGGGACTAGCGGGACGAATGAGCAGTTCTTC; cdr3_aa: CASSGTSGTNEQFF
d_call: -; v_call: TRBV4-3; clone_size: -; j_call: TRBJ2-5; cdr3_nt: TGCGCCAGCAGCCAGTCCCGGGACTCAACGCAAGAGACCCAGTACTTC; cdr3_aa: CASSQSRDSTQETQYF
d_call: -; v_call: TRBV5-6; clone_size: -; j_call: TRBJ2-7; cdr3_nt: TGTGCCAGCAGCTTTTGGGGTGGCGACGAGCAGTACTTC; cdr3_aa: CASSFWGGDEQYF
d_call: TRBD2; v_call: TRBV2; clone_size: once; j_call: TRBJ2-5; cdr3_nt: TGTGCCAGCAGTGGGGGCGGGGGGGCCAGAGAGACCCAGTACTTC; cdr3_aa: CASSGGGGARETQYF
d_call: TRBD1; v_call: TRBV7-2; clone_size: -; j_call: TRBJ2-3; cdr3_nt: TGTGCCAGCAGCACTTCCGGGACAGGGTTTTCAGATACGCAGTATTTT; cdr3_aa: CASSTSGTGFSDTQYF
d_call: -; v_call: TRBV28; clone_size: -; j_call: TRBJ2-7; cdr3_nt: TGTGCCAGCAAGACCTTTGGGTTTCGCCCTTCGGGTTACGAGCAGTACTTC; cdr3_aa: CASKTFGFRPSGYEQYF
d_call: -; v_call: TRBV19; clone_size: medium-sized; j_call: TRBJ1-3; cdr3_nt: TGTGCCAGTAGTATAGCCAGGAGTGGAAACACCATATATTTT; cdr3_aa: CASSIARSGNTIYF
d_call: -; v_call: TRBV2; clone_size: -; j_call: TRBJ2-1; cdr3_nt: TGTGCCAGCAGTGAACCGGGGAGGACCTACAATGAGCAGTTCTTC; cdr3_aa: CASSEPGRTYNEQFF
d_call: -; v_call: TRBV28; clone_size: few; j_call: TRBJ2-1; cdr3_nt: TGTGCCAGCAGTCCACCGAACGGGCGCGGGGAGCAGTTCTTC; cdr3_aa: CASSPPNGRGEQFF
d_call: -; v_call: TRBV4-3; clone_size: -; j_call: TRBJ1-2; cdr3_nt: TGCGCCAGCAGCCAAGAAAACCAACAGGGCTATGGCTACACCTTC; cdr3_aa: CASSQENQQGYGYTF
d_call: TRBD2; v_call: TRBV4-2; clone_size: -; j_call: TRBJ2-7; cdr3_nt: TGTGCCAGCAGCGAAGGACTAGCGGGGAACTCCTACGAGCAGTACTTC; cdr3_aa: CASSEGLAGNSYEQYF
d_call: -; v_call: TRBV7-2; clone_size: -; j_call: TRBJ1-3; cdr3_nt: TGTGCCAGCAGCTTAGCAGCGAGCTCTGGAAACACCATATATTTT; cdr3_aa: CASSLAASSGNTIYF
d_call: -; v_call: TRBV7-9; clone_size: -; j_call: TRBJ1-3; cdr3_nt: TGTGCCAGCAGCTTAGCCACGGCGGCGCCTGGTAGGGGAAACACCATATATTTT; cdr3_aa: CASSLATAAPGRGNTIYF
d_call: TRBD1; v_call: TRBV5-1; clone_size: -; j_call: TRBJ2-1; cdr3_nt: TGCGCCAGCAGCTTGATGGGGACAGGGGGCAATGAGCAGTTCTTC; cdr3_aa: CASSLMGTGGNEQFF
d_call: TRBD1; v_call: TRBV5-1; clone_size: -; j_call: TRBJ1-1; cdr3_nt: TGCGCCAGCAGGTTGGACAGGGTGAACACTGAAGCTTTCTTT; cdr3_aa: CASRLDRVNTEAFF
d_call: TRBD1; v_call: TRBV27; clone_size: -; j_call: TRBJ1-5; cdr3_nt: TGTGCCAGCAAAGGACAGGGCAATCAGCCCCAGCATTTT; cdr3_aa: CASKGQGNQPQHF
d_call: -; v_call: TRBV7-9; clone_size: -; j_call: TRBJ1-1; cdr3_nt: TGTGCCAGCAGTTATTCGGCACTGGGAGCTTTCTTT; cdr3_aa: CASSYSALGAFF
d_call: -; v_call: TRBV18; clone_size: -; j_call: TRBJ2-7; cdr3_nt: TGTGCCAGCTCAATACAGGAGTACGAGCAGTACTTC; cdr3_aa: CASSIQEYEQYF
d_call: -; v_call: TRBV10-3; clone_size: -; j_call: TRBJ2-3; cdr3_nt: TGTGCCAGCAGTTACGGTTTTGCGCCAGATACGCAGTATTTT; cdr3_aa: CASSYGFAPDTQYF
d_call: -; v_call: TRBV7-2; clone_size: -; j_call: TRBJ1-1; cdr3_nt: TGTGCCAGCAGCAAGACCAGCTTGAACACTGAAGCTTTCTTT; cdr3_aa: CASSKTSLNTEAFF
d_call: TRBD1; v_call: TRBV27; clone_size: few; j_call: TRBJ1-3; cdr3_nt: TGTGCCAGCAGGCGACAGGGGGCTGACTCTGGAAACACCATATATTTT; cdr3_aa: CASRRQGADSGNTIYF
d_call: -; v_call: TRBV30; clone_size: -; j_call: TRBJ1-5; cdr3_nt: TGTGCCTGGAGTGTAGGGAAATCCGGTCGGGAGCCCCAGCATTTT; cdr3_aa: CAWSVGKSGREPQHF
d_call: -; v_call: TRBV9; clone_size: -; j_call: TRBJ1-1; cdr3_nt: TGTGCCAGCAGCGTAGGGGGCCCAAAAGCTTTCTTT; cdr3_aa: CASSVGGPKAFF
d_call: -; v_call: TRBV25-1; clone_size: -; j_call: TRBJ2-3; cdr3_nt: TGTGCCAGCAGTGAGGCGGGGAAGAACACAGATACGCAGTATTTT; cdr3_aa: CASSEAGKNTDTQYF
d_call: TRBD2; v_call: TRBV15; clone_size: once; j_call: TRBJ2-1; cdr3_nt: TGTGCCACCAGCAGACCTACTAGCGCCGGGCAGTTCTTC; cdr3_aa: CATSRPTSAGQFF
d_call: -; v_call: TRBV7-9; clone_size: -; j_call: TRBJ2-3; cdr3_nt: TGTGCCAGCAGCCCTCCCTTTCGGACTAACACAGATACGCAGTATTTT; cdr3_aa: CASSPPFRTNTDTQYF